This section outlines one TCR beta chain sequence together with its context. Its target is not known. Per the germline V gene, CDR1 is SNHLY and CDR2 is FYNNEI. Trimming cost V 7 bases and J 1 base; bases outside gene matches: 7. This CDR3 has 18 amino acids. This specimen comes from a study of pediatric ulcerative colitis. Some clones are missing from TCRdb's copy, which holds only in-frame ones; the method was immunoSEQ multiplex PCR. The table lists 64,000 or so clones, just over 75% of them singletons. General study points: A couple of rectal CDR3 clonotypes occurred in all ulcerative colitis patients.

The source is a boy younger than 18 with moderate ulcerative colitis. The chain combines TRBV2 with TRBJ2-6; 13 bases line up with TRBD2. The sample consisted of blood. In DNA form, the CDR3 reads TGTGCCAGCACCCCAGTGGGACTAGCGGGGTCTGGGGCCAACGTCCTGACTTTC. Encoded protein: CASTPVGLAGSGANVLTF.